These 20 T cell receptor beta chains were all obtained from the same sample, sequenced in a study of cytomegalovirus exposure and HLA in healthy donors. Vbeta (60) and Jbeta (13) primers were used in the PCR. Data came from immunoSEQ multiplex PCR; TCRdb stores just in-frame clones and leaves some out. The ten most abundant clones cover about 1% of a sample with about 200,000 clones. Sequenced material: PBMCs. These receptors all stem from a girl aged 2 to 10 in good health and CMV-seropositive.

The chain uses TRBV5-1 and TRBJ1-1, with D unclear. There are 17 residues in the CDR3. V lost 0 bases and J lost 0, with 15 bases in between. Germline CDR1 is SGHRS and CDR2 is YFSETQ. The CDR3 reads CASSLGFWRGMNTEAFF. CDR3 nucleotides: TGCGCCAGCAGCTTGGGATTTTGGCGGGGAATGAACACTGAAGCTTTCTTT. Full variable domain (rest looked up from reference TRBV5-1 and TRBJ1-1): KAGVTQTPRYLIKTRGQQVTLSCSPISGHRSVSWYQQTPGQGLQFLFEYFSETQRNKGNFPGRFSGRQFSNSRSEMNVSTLELGDSALYLCASSLGFWRGMNTEAFFGQGTRLTVV.

V and J are TRBV4-1 and TRBJ2-1; D perhaps matches TRBD2 (6 bases). V was pared by 0 bases and J by 6 bases, with 18 bases between. Germline assignment: CDR1 MGHRA and CDR2 YSYEKL. The CDR3 runs 17 residues. The CDR3 loop is CASSQDPGTHLSNEQFF. CDR3 DNA sequence: TGCGCCAGCAGCCAAGATCCGGGGACTCACCTGTCCAATGAGCAGTTCTTC.

As regards this clone: The junction differs from germline at one of its ends, possibly a read error. This chain connects TRBV7-7 to TRBJ2-3; D perhaps matches TRBD1 (6 bases). CDR1 is SSHAT and CDR2 is FNYEAQ in the germline V gene (reference sequence). This CDR3 region has 14 residues. The CDR3 DNA reads TGTGCTAGCAGCCCTGGACAGTTTACAGATACGCAGTATTTT. The encoded protein is CASSPGQFTDTQYF.

This chain connects TRBV29-1 to TRBJ1-1; D is unclear. Germline assignment: CDR1 SQVTM and CDR2 ANQGSEA. The length of the CDR3 is 13 residues. Trimming stripped 4 bases from V and 2 bases from J, with 11 bases between. The CDR3 loop is CSVVITANTEAFF. CDR3 sequence (DNA): TGCAGCGTTGTAATCACAGCAAACACTGAAGCTTTCTTT. The full variable domain, in which reference TRBV29-1 and TRBJ1-1 provide the parts outside the CDR3, is SAVISQKPSRDICQRGTSLTIQCQVDSQVTMMFWYRQQPGQSLTLIATANQGSEATYESGFVIDKFPISRPNLTFSTLTVSNMSPEDSSIYLCSVVITANTEAFFGQGTRLTVV.

This sequence joins TRBV1 and TRBJ1-1; the table's D call, TRBD1, was not checked against the DNA. TRBV1 is a recognized pseudogene. This CDR3 comprises 17 residues. The CDR3 nucleotides are TGCACCAGCAGCCAAGATCTATGGTACAGGTCGAACACTGAAGCTTTCTTT. This gives the protein CTSSQDLWYRSNTEAFF.

V gene TRBV27 combines with J gene TRBJ1-2; no clear D. The germline V gene has CDR1 MNHEY and CDR2 SMNVEV (reference sequence). There are 13 residues in the CDR3. V lost 2 bases to trimming and J lost 2 bases, with 6 bases between them. CDR3 DNA sequence: TGTGCCAGCAGTTTAGAGGGCAACTATGGCTACACCTTC. This gives the protein CASSLEGNYGYTF.

This chain connects TRBV5-4 to TRBJ2-1, with D maybe TRBD2 (5 bases). Trimming stripped 1 base from V and 4 bases from J, with 24 bases between. This CDR3 region has 19 residues. The germline V gene encodes CDR1 SGHNT and CDR2 YYREEE (reference sequence). CDR3 residues: CASSLTIARLSGPYNEQFF. CDR3 in DNA: TGTGCCAGCAGCTTGACGATTGCCCGTTTGAGCGGACCATACAATGAGCAGTTCTTC.

The chain joins TRBV28 to TRBJ2-5, with a possible D match to TRBD2 (5 bases). V shed 7 bases and J shed 5 bases, with 20 bases lying between them. The CDR3 extends over 15 amino acids. Germline-derived CDR1 and CDR2 are MDHEN and SYDVKM. This chain's CDR3 is CASTAGSGRMETQYF. DNA for the CDR3: TGTGCCAGCACCGCCGGAAGCGGTAGAATGGAGACCCAGTACTTC. The variable domain in full, with the rest retrieved from reference TRBV28 and TRBJ2-5, is DVKVTQSSRYLVKRTGEKVFLECVQDMDHENMFWYRQDPGLGLRLIYFSYDVKMKEKGDIPEGYSVSREKKERFSLILESASTNQTSMYLCASTAGSGRMETQYFGPGTRLLVL.

The chain employs TRBV7-6 and TRBJ2-6; D might be TRBD1 (7 bases). Germline lookup yields CDR1 SGHVS and CDR2 FNYEAQ. The CDR3 length is 16 residues. The germline V and J ends were trimmed by 5 bases and 0 bases, with 11 bases remaining between them. This CDR3 reads CASSPGDSSGANVLTF. As DNA, the CDR3 is TGTGCCAGCAGCCCGGGGGACAGCTCTGGGGCCAACGTCCTGACTTTC. Supplemented by reference TRBV7-6 and TRBJ2-6, the full variable domain reads GAGVSQSPRYKVTKRGQDVALRCDPISGHVSLYWYRQALGQGPEFLTYFNYEAQQDKSGLPNDRFSAERPEGSISTLTIQRTEQRDSAMYRCASSPGDSSGANVLTFGAGSRLTVL.

The V gene is TRBV14, the J gene TRBJ2-5; D remains ambiguous. The CDR3 totals 13 residues. The germline gives CDR1 SGHDN, CDR2 FVKESK. Trimming removed 2 bases from V and 3 bases from J, with 7 bases in between. DNA for the CDR3: TGTGCCAGCAGCCAAAACGAGGAAGAGACCCAGTACTTC. As protein: CASSQNEEETQYF.

CDR3 sequence: CASSPGSYEQYF. DNA for the CDR3: TGTGCCAGTAGTCCCGGGTCCTACGAGCAGTACTTC. This chain links TRBV19 with TRBJ2-7; D unresolved. Trimming pared 5 bases from V and 1 base from J, leaving 6 bases between. This CDR3 region has 12 residues. CDR1 LNHDA and CDR2 SQIVND come from the germline V gene (reference sequence).

The V and J genes are TRBV11-2 and TRBJ2-7; D is perhaps TRBD1 (5 bases). Trimming removed 4 bases at V and 4 bases at J, with 5 bases between. Germline V gene data show CDR1 as SGHAT and CDR2 as FQNNGV. There are 11 residues in the CDR3. The DNA of the CDR3 is TGTGCCAGCAGCTCAGGGTACGAGCAGTACTTC. As protein: CASSSGYEQYF.

The chain couples TRBV7-3 to TRBJ2-3; 7 bases are shared with TRBD2. Per germline, CDR1 SGHTA and CDR2 FQGTGA. This CDR3 is built from 14 residues. J lost 3 bases, V lost 4 bases, and 4 bases had no gene match. The chain's CDR3 is CASSSWGGTDTQYF. DNA for the CDR3: TGTGCCAGCAGCTCCTGGGGGGGGACAGATACGCAGTATTTT.

The rearrangement links TRBV5-1 to TRBJ1-1, with 7 bases matching TRBD1. The CDR3 has 16 amino acids. V gave up 1 base and J gave up 2 bases; unmatched junction bases: 8. Germline loops: CDR1 SGHRS, CDR2 YFSETQ. The CDR3 spells CASSLISGGGNTEAFF. In DNA, the CDR3 is TGCGCCAGCAGCTTGATTTCAGGGGGAGGAAACACTGAAGCTTTCTTT.

V usage is TRBV5-4 and J usage is TRBJ1-2; 10 nucleotides line up with TRBD1. V trimming: 2 bases; J trimming: 8 bases; junction bases outside the gene matches: 12. CDR3 length equals 16 residues. The germline V gene has CDR1 SGHNT and CDR2 YYREEE (reference sequence). CDR3 DNA: TGTGCCAGCAGCTTTTGGTGGCCGGGACAGGGGAAGGGCTACACCTTC. Amino acid sequence: CASSFWWPGQGKGYTF.

The rearrangement links TRBV7-9 to TRBJ2-2, with 13 bases identical to TRBD2. Trimming cost V 6 bases and J 6 bases; bases outside gene matches: 13. This CDR3 spans 18 amino acids. Germline V lookup: CDR1 SEHNR, CDR2 FQNEAQ (reference sequence). This CDR3 is CASSSPGGLAGSPGELFF. CDR3 sequence (DNA): TGTGCCAGCAGTTCCCCCGGGGGACTAGCGGGGTCTCCCGGGGAGCTGTTTTTT.

This sequence joins TRBV9 and TRBJ2-3; D remains ambiguous. The CDR3 is made up of 14 amino acids. With 2 bases removed from V and 0 bases from J, the gap between germline ends came to 7 bases. CDR1 and CDR2 (germline): SGDLS, YYNGEE. CDR3 sequence reads: CASSVTASTDTQYF. The CDR3 DNA is TGTGCCAGCAGCGTTACAGCTAGCACAGATACGCAGTATTTT.

The chain's CDR3 is CASASQDLYGYTF. CDR3 DNA sequence: TGTGCTAGTGCCTCACAGGATTTATATGGCTACACCTTC. V and J are TRBV12-5 and TRBJ1-2, with D perhaps TRBD1 (5 bases). Germline loops: CDR1 LGHNT, CDR2 FRNRAP. The CDR3 is 13 residues long. V lost 7 bases, J lost 5 bases, and 14 bases lay in between.

The J gene is TRBJ2-1, the V gene TRBV19, with 8 bases matching TRBD2. Trimming removed 3 bases from V and 2 bases from J; junction bases left unmatched: 6. Germline CDR1 and CDR2: LNHDA and SQIVND (reference sequence). The CDR3 sequence is 16 residues long. The CDR3 nucleotides read TGTGCCAGTAGTATTCGAAGCGGGAGAGCCTACAATGAGCAGTTCTTC. Translated: CASSIRSGRAYNEQFF.

The chain recombines TRBV5-1 with TRBJ1-1; 10 bases align to TRBD1. Germline CDR1 reads SGHRS; CDR2 reads YFSETQ. This CDR3 spans 14 amino acids. V trimming: 2 bases; J trimming: 5 bases; junction bases outside the gene matches: 3. The CDR3 is CASSLRQGATEAFF. CDR3 bases: TGCGCCAGCAGCTTACGACAGGGGGCGACTGAAGCTTTCTTT.